The T cell receptor beta chain described here comes from a study of T cell changes during pregnancy in multiple sclerosis (dated by TCRdb to about 2019). Background on the whole study: The study examined how the T cell repertoire changed over the course of pregnancy in women with multiple sclerosis.

Of note for this clone: The antigen it binds to is not known. It has no much larger one-base neighbor in the sample; base qualities were not kept.

V ends up 9 bases short and J 5 bases short, with an unmatched junction base count of 7. From its cysteine to its phenylalanine, the CDR3 spans 14 amino acids. Solely the CDR3 DNA is kept, with 42 bases framed from the first base. CDR1 MDHEN and CDR2 SYDVKM were looked up in the germline V gene. The method was the immunoSEQ multiplex PCR assay. TCRdb obtained this table from immuneACCESS and retained in-frame rearrangements with V and J assigned. These tables miss some clones; where compared with another copy, unresolved V genes account for less than half of the shortfall, and the remainder is unexplained. The sample table lists 45,000 to 60,000 clones, 85% to 95% of them with a count of one. Around 0.68% of the sample belongs to the ten largest clones.

The rearrangement joined TRBV28 to TRBJ1-5, and 10 bases in between align with TRBD1. The TCR comes from a female donor with multiple sclerosis, enrolled in a pregnancy study. The sequences come from CD4+ T cells from peripheral blood mononuclear cells, collected in the third trimester of pregnancy. The nucleotide sequence is TGTGCCAGTGCGACAGGGGGCCTTGATCAGCCCCAGCATTTT. Its translation is CASATGGLDQPQHF.